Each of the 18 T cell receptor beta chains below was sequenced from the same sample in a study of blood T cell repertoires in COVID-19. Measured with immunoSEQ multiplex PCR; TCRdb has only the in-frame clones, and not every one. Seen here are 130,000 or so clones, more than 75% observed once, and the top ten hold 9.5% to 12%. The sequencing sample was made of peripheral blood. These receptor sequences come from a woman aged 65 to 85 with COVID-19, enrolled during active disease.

CDR3 region: CASSFKGRGNEQFF. In DNA form, the CDR3 reads TGTGCCAGCAGCTTTAAGGGCAGGGGGAATGAGCAGTTCTTC. This chain uses TRBV7-9 with TRBJ2-1; 7 bases map to TRBD1. Germline CDR1 reads SEHNR; CDR2 reads FQNEAQ (reference sequence). The V and J ends lost 3 bases and 7 bases, in that order; junction bases with no gene match: 6. The CDR3 contains 14 residues.

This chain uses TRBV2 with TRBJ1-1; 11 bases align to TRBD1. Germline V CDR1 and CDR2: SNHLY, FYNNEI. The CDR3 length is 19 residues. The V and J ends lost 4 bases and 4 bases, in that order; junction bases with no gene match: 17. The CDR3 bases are TGTGCCAGCAGTGGGCTCCGGGACAGGGGGTTACTTTTCGGCACTGAAGCTTTCTTT. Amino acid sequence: CASSGLRDRGLLFGTEAFF.

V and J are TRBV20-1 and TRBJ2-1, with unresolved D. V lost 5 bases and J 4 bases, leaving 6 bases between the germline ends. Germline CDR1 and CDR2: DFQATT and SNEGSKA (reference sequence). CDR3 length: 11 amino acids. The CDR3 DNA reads TGCAGTGCTCATCAGTACAATGAGCAGTTCTTC. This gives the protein CSAHQYNEQFF.

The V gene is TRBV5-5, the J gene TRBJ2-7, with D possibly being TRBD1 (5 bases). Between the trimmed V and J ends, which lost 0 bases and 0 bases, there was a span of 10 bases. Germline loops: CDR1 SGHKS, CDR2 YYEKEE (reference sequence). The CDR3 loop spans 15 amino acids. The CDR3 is CASSLAGISSYEQYF. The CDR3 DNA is TGTGCCAGCAGCTTGGCAGGGATTAGCTCCTACGAGCAGTACTTC.

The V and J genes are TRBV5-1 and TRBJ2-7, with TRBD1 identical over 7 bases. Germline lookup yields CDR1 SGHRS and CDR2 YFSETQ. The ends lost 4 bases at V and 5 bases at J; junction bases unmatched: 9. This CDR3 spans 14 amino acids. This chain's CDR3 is CASSRDSSNDEQYF. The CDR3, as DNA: TGCGCCAGCAGCAGGGACAGTTCGAACGACGAGCAGTACTTC.

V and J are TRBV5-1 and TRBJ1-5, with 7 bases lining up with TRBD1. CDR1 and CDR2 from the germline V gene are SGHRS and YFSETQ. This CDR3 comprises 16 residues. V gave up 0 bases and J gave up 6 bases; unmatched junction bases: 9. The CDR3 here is CASSLDGRQGSQPQHF. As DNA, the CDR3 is TGCGCCAGCAGCTTGGATGGGAGACAGGGAAGTCAGCCCCAGCATTTT.

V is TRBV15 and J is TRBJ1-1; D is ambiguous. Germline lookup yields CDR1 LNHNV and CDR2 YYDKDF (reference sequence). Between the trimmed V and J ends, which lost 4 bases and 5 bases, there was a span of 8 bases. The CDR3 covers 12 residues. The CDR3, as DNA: TGTGCCACCAGCAACCCCCGGACTGAAGCTTTCTTT. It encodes CATSNPRTEAFF.

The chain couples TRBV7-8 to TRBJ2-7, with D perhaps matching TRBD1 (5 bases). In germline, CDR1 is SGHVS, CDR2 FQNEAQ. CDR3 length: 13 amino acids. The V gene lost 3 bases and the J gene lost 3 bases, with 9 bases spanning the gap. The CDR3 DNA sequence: TGTGCCAGCAGCTTCGCAGGGAACTACGAGCAGTACTTC. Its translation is CASSFAGNYEQYF.

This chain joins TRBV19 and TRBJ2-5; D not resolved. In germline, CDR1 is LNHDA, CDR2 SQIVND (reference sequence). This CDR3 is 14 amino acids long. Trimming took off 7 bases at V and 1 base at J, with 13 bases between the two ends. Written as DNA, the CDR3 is TGTGCCAGTAAACCCGTTATGGCCCAAGAGACCCAGTACTTC. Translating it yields CASKPVMAQETQYF. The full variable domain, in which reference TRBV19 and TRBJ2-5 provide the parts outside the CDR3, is DGGITQSPKYLFRKEGQNVTLSCEQNLNHDAMYWYRQDPGQGLRLIYYSQIVNDFQKGDIAEGYSVSREKKESFPLTVTSAQKNPTAFYLCASKPVMAQETQYFGPGTRLLVL.

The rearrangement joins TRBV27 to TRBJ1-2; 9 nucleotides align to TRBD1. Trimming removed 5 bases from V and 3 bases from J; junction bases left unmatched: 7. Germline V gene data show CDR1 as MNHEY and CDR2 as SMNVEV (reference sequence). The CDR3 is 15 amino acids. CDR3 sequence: CASSPRTGEDYGYTF. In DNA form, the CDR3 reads TGTGCCAGCAGTCCTAGGACAGGGGAAGACTATGGCTACACCTTC.

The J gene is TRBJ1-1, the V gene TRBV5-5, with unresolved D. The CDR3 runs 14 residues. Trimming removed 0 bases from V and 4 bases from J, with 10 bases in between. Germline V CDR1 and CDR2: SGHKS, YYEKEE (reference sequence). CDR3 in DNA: TGTGCCAGCAGCTTGGTGGGCAGGTCCACTGAAGCTTTCTTT. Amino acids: CASSLVGRSTEAFF.

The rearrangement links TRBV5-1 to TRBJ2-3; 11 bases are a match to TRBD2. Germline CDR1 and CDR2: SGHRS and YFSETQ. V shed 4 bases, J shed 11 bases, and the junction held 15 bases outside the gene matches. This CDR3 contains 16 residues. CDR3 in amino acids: CASSLSLSGGEVLQYF. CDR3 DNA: TGCGCCAGCAGCCTGTCTCTTAGCGGGGGGGAGGTCTTGCAGTATTTT.

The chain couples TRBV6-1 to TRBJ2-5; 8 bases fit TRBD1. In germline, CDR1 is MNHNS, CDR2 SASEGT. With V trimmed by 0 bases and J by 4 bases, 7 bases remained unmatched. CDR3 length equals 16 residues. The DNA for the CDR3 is TGTGCCAGCAGTGAAGCCACCGGACAGGGCGGAGAGACCCAGTACTTC. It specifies CASSEATGQGGETQYF.

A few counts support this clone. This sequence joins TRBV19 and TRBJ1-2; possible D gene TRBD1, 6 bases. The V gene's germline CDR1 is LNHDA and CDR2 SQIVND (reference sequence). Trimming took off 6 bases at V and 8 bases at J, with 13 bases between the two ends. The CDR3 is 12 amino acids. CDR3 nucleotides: TGTGCCAGTAGCGACAGGTATGGAGGCTACACCTTC. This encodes CASSDRYGGYTF.

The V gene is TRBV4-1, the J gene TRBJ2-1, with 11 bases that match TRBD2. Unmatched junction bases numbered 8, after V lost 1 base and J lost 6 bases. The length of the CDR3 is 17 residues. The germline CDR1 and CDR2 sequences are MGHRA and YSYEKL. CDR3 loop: CASSQGVSGGGPNEQFF. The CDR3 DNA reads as TGCGCCAGCAGCCAAGGGGTTAGCGGGGGGGGCCCCAATGAGCAGTTCTTC.

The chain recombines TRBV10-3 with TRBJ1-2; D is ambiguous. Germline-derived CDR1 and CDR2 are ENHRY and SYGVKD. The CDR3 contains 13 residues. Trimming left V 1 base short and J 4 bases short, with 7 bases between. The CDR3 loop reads CAISEFESYGYTF. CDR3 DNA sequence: TGTGCCATCAGTGAGTTCGAGAGCTATGGCTACACCTTC.

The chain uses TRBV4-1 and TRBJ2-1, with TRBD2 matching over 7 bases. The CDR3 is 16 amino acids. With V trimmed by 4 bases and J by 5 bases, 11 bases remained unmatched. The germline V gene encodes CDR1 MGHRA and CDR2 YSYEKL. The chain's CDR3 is CASSLTQLAENNEQFF. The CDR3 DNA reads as TGCGCCAGCAGCCTTACCCAGCTAGCGGAGAACAATGAGCAGTTCTTC.

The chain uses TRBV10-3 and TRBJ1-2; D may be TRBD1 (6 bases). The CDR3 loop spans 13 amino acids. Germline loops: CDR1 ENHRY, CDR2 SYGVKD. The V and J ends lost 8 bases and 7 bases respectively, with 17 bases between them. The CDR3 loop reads CAIEGGGPAGYTF. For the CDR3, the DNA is TGTGCCATCGAAGGGGGGGGCCCGGCTGGCTACACCTTC.